The 26 T cell receptor beta chains reported below all come from one sample, sequenced in a study of T cell changes during pregnancy in multiple sclerosis. Repertoires were generated with immunoSEQ multiplex PCR, while TCRdb's copy carries only in-frame clones and drops some. The sample lists over 65,000 clones, around 90% occurring once. The material was peripheral blood, obtained in the second trimester of pregnancy. These receptors were taken from a female donor with multiple sclerosis, enrolled in a pregnancy study.

This clone was detected only a few times. The chain's CDR3 is CASRGQVFQPQHF. The CDR3 nucleotides read TGTGCCAGCAGGGGTCAGGTCTTTCAGCCCCAGCATTTT. This rearrangement joins TRBV2 to TRBJ1-5; no clear D gene. The germline V gene has CDR1 SNHLY and CDR2 FYNNEI. Trimming left V 6 bases short and J 6 bases short, with 12 bases between. This CDR3 is 13 amino acids long.

This clone was found once. The chain recombines TRBV9 with TRBJ2-3; 11 positions agree with TRBD2. Looked up from germline, CDR1 is SGDLS and CDR2 is YYNGEE. The CDR3 runs 17 residues. With V trimmed by 2 bases and J by 1 base, 6 bases remained unmatched. The CDR3 region has the DNA TGTGCCAGCAGCGTTGGTAGCGGGGGGGCTGGCACAGATACGCAGTATTTT. This sequence encodes CASSVGSGGAGTDTQYF.

V usage is TRBV7-8 and J usage is TRBJ2-2; 11 bases align to TRBD1. Germline assignment: CDR1 SGHVS and CDR2 FQNEAQ. The CDR3 runs to 16 residues. V was pared by 4 bases and J by 7 bases, with 8 bases of the junction left unmatched. This chain's CDR3 is CASSSGQGALGGELFF. The CDR3 region has the DNA TGTGCCAGCAGCTCCGGACAGGGGGCGTTGGGCGGGGAGCTGTTTTTT.

The rearrangement joins TRBV2 to TRBJ2-5, with 8 bases matching TRBD1. Unmatched junction bases numbered 9, after V lost 7 bases and J lost 5 bases. Germline lookup yields CDR1 SNHLY and CDR2 FYNNEI. This CDR3 is built from 14 residues. CDR3 DNA sequence: TGTGCCAGCACCCTCGACAGGGGTTTGGAGACCCAGTACTTC. Translating gives CASTLDRGLETQYF.

V and J are TRBV25-1 and TRBJ1-1; TRBD1 agrees at 10 bases. The germline gives CDR1 MGHDK, CDR2 SYGVNS. The CDR3 consists of 14 residues. With 5 bases clipped from V and 8 bases from J, the junction kept 8 bases outside the gene matches. The CDR3 loop is CASSFGTGASEAFF. CDR3 bases: TGTGCCAGCAGTTTCGGGACAGGGGCCTCCGAAGCTTTCTTT. Full variable domain (missing parts from reference TRBV25-1 and TRBJ1-1): EADIYQTPRYLVIGTGKKITLECSQTMGHDKMYWYQQDPGMELHLIHYSYGVNSTEKGDLSSESTVSRIRTEHFPLTLESARPSHTSQYLCASSFGTGASEAFFGQGTRLTVV.

V and J are TRBV4-3 and TRBJ2-1; D is possibly TRBD2 (5 bases). With 3 bases removed from V and 5 bases from J, the gap between germline ends came to 8 bases. CDR1 is LGHNA, CDR2 YSLEER, per germline. This CDR3 has 13 residues. CDR3 protein: CASSHQLDNEQFF. The CDR3 DNA follows: TGCGCCAGCAGCCATCAACTAGACAATGAGCAGTTCTTC.

V is TRBV18 and J is TRBJ2-5; 11 nucleotides line up with TRBD2. This CDR3 is built from 16 residues. The junction had 3 bases not matched to a gene; V was cut back by 1 base and J by 2 bases. In germline, CDR1 is KGHSH, CDR2 LQKENI. For the CDR3, the DNA is TGTGCCAGCTCACCACGCCTAGCGGGGGGTCAAGAGACCCAGTACTTC. Protein sequence: CASSPRLAGGQETQYF.

J is TRBJ2-1 and V is TRBV7-2, with 7 bases identical to TRBD2. CDR3 length: 16 residues. With V trimmed by 7 bases and J by 0 bases, 9 bases remained unmatched. Germline V gene lookup returns CDR1 SGHTA and CDR2 FQGNSA. The CDR3 reads CASTRVGGSSYNEQFF. Here the CDR3 DNA reads TGTGCCAGCACCCGGGTGGGGGGGAGCTCCTACAATGAGCAGTTCTTC. Complete variable domain (other parts from reference TRBV7-2 and TRBJ2-1): GAGVSQSPSNKVTEKGKDVELRCDPISGHTALYWYRQSLGQGLEFLIYFQGNSAPDKSGLPSDRFSAERTGGSVSTLTIQRTQQEDSAVYLCASTRVGGSSYNEQFFGPGTRLTVL.

The chain has TRBV5-4 and TRBJ1-5; a weak D match, TRBD1 (5 bases). Germline loops: CDR1 SGHNT, CDR2 YYREEE (reference sequence). This CDR3 comprises 12 residues. Trimming pared 2 bases from V and 7 bases from J, leaving 7 bases between. CDR3 coding DNA: TGTGCCAGCAGCTTTGGGGGGCAGCCCCAGCATTTT. Protein: CASSFGGQPQHF.

This clone was seen once. V gene TRBV6-5 combines with J gene TRBJ2-5; 10 bases line up with TRBD2. Germline CDR1 is MNHEY and CDR2 is SVGAGI. The V gene end was trimmed by 5 bases and the J gene end by 6 bases; junction bases not matched to a gene: 9. The CDR3 has 15 residues. This CDR3 is CASSAGSGGGKTQYF. The CDR3 DNA sequence: TGTGCCAGCAGTGCCGGGAGCGGGGGGGGAAAGACCCAGTACTTC.

This clone was picked up a small number of times. The rearrangement joins TRBV18 to TRBJ1-1; TRBD1 matches 10 bases. Germline CDR1 reads KGHSH; CDR2 reads LQKENI. The CDR3 totals 16 residues. Germline trimming cut 2 bases from V and 4 bases from J; bases unmatched to any gene: 7. CDR3 DNA: TGTGCCAGCTCACCAATTGGGACAGGGGCAGGCACTGAAGCTTTCTTT. Translation: CASSPIGTGAGTEAFF.

The chain combines TRBV30 with TRBJ1-2; unclear D gene. The CDR3 loop spans 13 amino acids. V dropped 8 bases and J dropped 2 bases, with 15 bases sitting between them. Germline CDR1 and CDR2: GTSNPN and SVGIG (reference sequence). CDR3 DNA: TGTGCCGGTATGCAGGCTGCCAACTATGGCTACACCTTC. Translating it yields CAGMQAANYGYTF.

On this clone: This specimen includes other DNA sequences encoding the same CDR3. V and J are TRBV15 and TRBJ2-2; a weak D match, TRBD1 (6 bases). V lost 5 bases to trimming and J lost 4 bases, with 14 bases between them. This CDR3 region has 15 residues. Germline loops: CDR1 LNHNV, CDR2 YYDKDF (reference sequence). CDR3 DNA: TGTGCCACCAGCCCGCCGGACAGATCCACCGGGGAGCTGTTTTTT. It yields the protein CATSPPDRSTGELFF.

V and J are TRBV7-3 and TRBJ2-5; 9 bases are a match to TRBD2. The germline gives CDR1 SGHTA, CDR2 FQGTGA. The CDR3 spans 16 residues. V was pared by 1 base and J by 5 bases, with 8 bases of the junction left unmatched. CDR3 region: CASSLRASGAFETQYF. The DNA for the CDR3 is TGTGCCAGCAGCTTAAGAGCTAGCGGGGCCTTTGAGACCCAGTACTTC.

The CDR3 DNA reads TGCGCCAGCAGCTTTTCACAGCAGTACGGCTACACCTTC. Protein: CASSFSQQYGYTF. J is TRBJ1-2 and V is TRBV5-1, with D uncertain. Germline CDR1 SGHRS, CDR2 YFSETQ. The CDR3 consists of 13 residues. The V end lost 2 bases, the J end lost 8 bases, and 13 bases lay between the germline ends.

This chain connects TRBV27 to TRBJ2-7; possibly TRBD1 for D (6 bases). Trimming shortened V by 0 bases and J by 0 bases, and 12 bases separated the two germline ends. Germline CDR1 and CDR2: MNHEY and SMNVEV (reference sequence). This CDR3 is 16 amino acids long. For the CDR3, the DNA is TGTGCCAGCAGTTTATCAACAGGGACCCTCTCCTACGAGCAGTACTTC. It specifies CASSLSTGTLSYEQYF.

This clone was counted a single time. The chain has TRBV5-1 and TRBJ2-2, with TRBD2 identical over 9 bases. V gave up 4 bases and J gave up 0 bases; unmatched junction bases: 13. In germline, CDR1 is SGHRS, CDR2 YFSETQ. The CDR3 extends over 19 amino acids. As DNA, the CDR3 is TGCGCCAGCAGCCCGAATCTTAGCGGGGGACGAGCGAACACCGGGGAGCTGTTTTTT. It encodes CASSPNLSGGRANTGELFF. The whole variable domain, remainder taken from reference TRBV5-1 and TRBJ2-2, is KAGVTQTPRYLIKTRGQQVTLSCSPISGHRSVSWYQQTPGQGLQFLFEYFSETQRNKGNFPGRFSGRQFSNSRSEMNVSTLELGDSALYLCASSPNLSGGRANTGELFFGEGSRLTVL.

The V and J genes are TRBV7-6 and TRBJ1-5, with D maybe TRBD1 (6 bases). V was pared by 3 bases and J by 4 bases, with 16 bases between. The CDR3 length is 16 residues. Germline CDR1 reads SGHVS; CDR2 reads FNYEAQ. CDR3 region: CASSLGAGDMNQPQHF. CDR3 DNA sequence: TGTGCCAGCAGCTTGGGGGCGGGAGATATGAATCAGCCCCAGCATTTT.

The chain combines TRBV27 with TRBJ1-2; TRBD1 might be the D (6 bases). The germline CDR1 and CDR2 sequences are MNHEY and SMNVEV (reference sequence). The ends were cut back, 7 bases at V and 3 bases at J, with 18 bases in the middle. This CDR3 has 15 residues. The CDR3 coding sequence is TGTGCCAGCACTCCCCGGGGGGGGGCAGACTATGGCTACACCTTC. Encoded protein: CASTPRGGADYGYTF.

The chain links TRBV11-2 to TRBJ1-3; unclear D gene. Germline loops: CDR1 SGHAT, CDR2 FQNNGV. This CDR3 contains 15 residues. V was cut by 3 bases and J by 2 bases, with 11 bases left in between. The CDR3: CASSFGEGPGNTIYF. As DNA, the CDR3 is TGTGCCAGCAGCTTTGGGGAGGGTCCTGGAAACACCATATATTTT.

CDR3 sequence reads: CASSLEGGSYGYTF. The CDR3, as DNA: TGTGCCAGCAGCTTAGAAGGGGGCTCGTATGGCTACACCTTC. V and J are TRBV7-9 and TRBJ1-2; the match to TRBD1 covers 7 bases. V lost 1 base, J lost 5 bases, and 4 bases stayed unmatched. The CDR3 runs 14 residues. Germline CDR1 reads SEHNR; CDR2 reads FQNEAQ (reference sequence). Complete variable domain (other parts from reference TRBV7-9 and TRBJ1-2): DTGVSQNPRHKITKRGQNVTFRCDPISEHNRLYWYRQTLGQGPEFLTYFQNEAQLEKSRLLSDRFSAERPKGSFSTLEIQRTEQGDSAMYLCASSLEGGSYGYTFGSGTRLTVV.

In DNA, the CDR3 is TGTGCCAGCAGTACCCGGGTGCAGGGGGGAGAGACCCAGTACTTC. Translated, it gives CASSTRVQGGETQYF. The chain recombines TRBV5-4 with TRBJ2-5, with D possibly being TRBD1 (7 bases). The V end was cut by 5 bases, the J end by 4 bases, with 18 bases between. Germline assignment: CDR1 SGHNT and CDR2 YYREEE (reference sequence). This CDR3 comprises 15 residues.

V gene TRBV18 combines with J gene TRBJ1-2, with D possibly TRBD1 on 6 matching bases. The CDR3 is 15 amino acids. CDR1 and CDR2 from the germline V gene are KGHSH and LQKENI. V was pared by 4 bases and J by 5 bases, with 17 bases between. This CDR3 reads CASSRPEQGQYGYTF. CDR3 DNA sequence: TGTGCCAGCTCACGCCCCGAACAGGGCCAGTATGGCTACACCTTC.

In DNA, the CDR3 is TGTGCCAGCAGCCGCGGAGGGACAGTGGACCGGACCCAGTACTTC. Translation gives CASSRGGTVDRTQYF. The gene calls are TRBV6-5 and TRBJ2-5; tentatively, D is TRBD1 (7 bases). From germline, CDR1 is MNHEY and CDR2 SVGAGI. The CDR3 loop spans 15 amino acids. Trimming took 6 bases from V and 7 from J, leaving 21 bases between them.

This clone was recorded a few times. The chain couples TRBV4-2 to TRBJ1-1, with TRBD1 matching over 7 bases. This CDR3 comprises 15 residues. Per the germline V gene, CDR1 is LGHNA and CDR2 is YNFKEQ. Losses at the gene ends were 3 bases for V and 1 base for J; bases not matched to a gene: 5. The CDR3 spells CASSQGGQKNTEAFF. The CDR3 DNA sequence: TGTGCCAGCAGCCAGGGGGGACAGAAGAACACTGAAGCTTTCTTT.

The rearrangement uses TRBV6-1 and TRBJ2-1; the match to TRBD1 covers 9 bases. This CDR3 region has 15 residues. V gave up 2 bases and J gave up 4 bases; unmatched junction bases: 3. CDR1 MNHNS and CDR2 SASEGT come from the germline V gene. In DNA, the CDR3 is TGTGCCAGCAGTGAAATGGGGACAGGGTACAATGAGCAGTTCTTC. Translated: CASSEMGTGYNEQFF.